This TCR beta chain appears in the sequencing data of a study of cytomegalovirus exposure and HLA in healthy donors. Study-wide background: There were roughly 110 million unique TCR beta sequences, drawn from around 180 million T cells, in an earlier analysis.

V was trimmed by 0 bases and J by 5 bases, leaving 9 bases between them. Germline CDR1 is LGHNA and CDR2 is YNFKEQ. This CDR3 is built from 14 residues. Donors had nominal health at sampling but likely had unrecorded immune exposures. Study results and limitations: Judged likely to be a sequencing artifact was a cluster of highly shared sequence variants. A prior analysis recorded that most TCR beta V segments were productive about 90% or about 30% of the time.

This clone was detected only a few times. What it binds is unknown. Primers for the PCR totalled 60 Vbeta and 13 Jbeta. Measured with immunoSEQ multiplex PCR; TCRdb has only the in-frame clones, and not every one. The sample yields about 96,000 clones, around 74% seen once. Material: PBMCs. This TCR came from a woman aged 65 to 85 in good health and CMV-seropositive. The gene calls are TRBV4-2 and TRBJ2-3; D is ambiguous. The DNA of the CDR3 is TGTGCCAGCAGCCAAGATATCTGGCTAGATACGCAGTATTTT. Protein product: CASSQDIWLDTQYF.